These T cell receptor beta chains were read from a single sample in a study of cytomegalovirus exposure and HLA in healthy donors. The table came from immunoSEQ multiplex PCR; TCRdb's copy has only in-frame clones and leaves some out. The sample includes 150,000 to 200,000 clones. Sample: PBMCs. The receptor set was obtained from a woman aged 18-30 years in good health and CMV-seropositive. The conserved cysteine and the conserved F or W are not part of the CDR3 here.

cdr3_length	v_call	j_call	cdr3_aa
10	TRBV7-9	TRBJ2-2	ASSPSAGELF
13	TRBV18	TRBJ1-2	ASSPPGTALYGYT
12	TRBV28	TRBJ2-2	ASSSPGASGELF
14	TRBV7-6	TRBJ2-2	ASSSRVGSSSGELF
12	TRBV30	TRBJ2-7	AWAPGQDIYEQY
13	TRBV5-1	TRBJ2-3	ASSFRDREPDTQY
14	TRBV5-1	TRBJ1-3	ASSLGRQLLGNTIY
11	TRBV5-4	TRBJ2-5	ASGLPSGETQY
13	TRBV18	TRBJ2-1	ASSSTGSSYNEQF
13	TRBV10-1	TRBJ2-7	ASNHPGQGIYEQY
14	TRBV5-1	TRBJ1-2	ASSVGTGGLNYGYT
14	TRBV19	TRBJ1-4	ASSMPGTGLDEKLF
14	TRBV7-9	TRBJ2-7	ASSPHLGSGDYEQY
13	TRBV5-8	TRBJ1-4	ASSTGQGSNEKLF
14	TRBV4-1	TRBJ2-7	ASSQDPPSGSSEQY
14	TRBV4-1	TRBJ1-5	ASSQYASGGNQPQH
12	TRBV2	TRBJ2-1	ASSGTGLNNEQF
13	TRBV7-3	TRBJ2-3	ASSTDRVRTDTQY
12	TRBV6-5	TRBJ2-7	ASSYSGVSYEQY
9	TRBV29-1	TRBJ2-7	SAGLSYEQY
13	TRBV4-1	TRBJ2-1	ASSQRELSYNEQF
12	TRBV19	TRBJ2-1	ASSTGLASDTQF
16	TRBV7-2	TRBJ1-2	ASSSTYPGQGVIDGYT
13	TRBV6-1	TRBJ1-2	ASSEWGRGLGGYT
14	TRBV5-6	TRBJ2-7	ASSSIGLAGAYEQY
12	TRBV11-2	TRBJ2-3	ASLVARSTDTQY
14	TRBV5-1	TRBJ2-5	ASSSGSGGVSETQY
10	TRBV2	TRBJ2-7	ASNYRGHEQY
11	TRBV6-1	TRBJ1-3	ASSEGSLGTIY
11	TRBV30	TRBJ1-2	AWRRTGVGGYT
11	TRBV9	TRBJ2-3	ASSVRKESTQY
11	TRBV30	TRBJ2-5	AWTRQGRETQY
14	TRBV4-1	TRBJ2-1	ASSQVPLAGDNEQF
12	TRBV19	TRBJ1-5	ASKRGSVNQPQH
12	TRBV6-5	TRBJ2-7	ASSYIGRGSEQY
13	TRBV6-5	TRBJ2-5	ASSYQTSGQETQY
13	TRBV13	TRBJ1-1	ASSSLPGYDTEAF
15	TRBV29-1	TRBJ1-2	SVSSGGDQRINYGYT
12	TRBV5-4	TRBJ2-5	ASSSGQSAETQY
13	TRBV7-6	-	ASTLTPGQGGEQY
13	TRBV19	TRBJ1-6	ASRTGQVTNSPLH
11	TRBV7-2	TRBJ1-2	ASRLKGGYGYT
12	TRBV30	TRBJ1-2	AWRFFDRGYGYT
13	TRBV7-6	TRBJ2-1	ASSLTELSYNEQF
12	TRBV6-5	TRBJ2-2	ASSGTGHTGELF
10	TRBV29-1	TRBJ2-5	SVTGYQETQY
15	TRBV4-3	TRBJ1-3	ASSQDPPSFSGNTIY
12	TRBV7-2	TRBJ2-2	ASSLTLASGELF
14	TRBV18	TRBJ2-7	ASSPTLAGGRDEQY